The next 18 T cell receptor beta chains were all read from a single sample in a study of cytomegalovirus exposure and HLA in healthy donors. The PCR made use of 60 Vbeta and 13 Jbeta primers. The repertoire was sequenced with immunoSEQ multiplex PCR; TCRdb's copy has only in-frame clones and lacks some. The table shows about 130,000 clones, with 75% occurring only once. Sequencing was done on a sample of PBMCs. Receptors originate from a man aged 30 to 39 in good health and CMV-seronegative.

This rearrangement joins TRBV9 to TRBJ1-2; 8 bases fit TRBD1. The CDR3 spans 16 residues. CDR1 is SGDLS and CDR2 is YYNGEE in the germline V gene. After removal of 3 bases from V and 5 bases from J, the junction contained 12 bases not matched to a gene. CDR3 sequence: CASSGGTGGATYGYTF. The CDR3 DNA reads TGTGCCAGCAGCGGCGGGACAGGTGGAGCTACTTATGGCTACACCTTC.

CDR3 region: CASSPIFQGGTEAFF. The CDR3 DNA reads TGTGCCAGCAGTCCCATTTTCCAGGGAGGCACTGAAGCTTTCTTT. The chain has TRBV28 and TRBJ1-1; D is perhaps TRBD1 (5 bases). With 5 bases removed from V and 4 bases from J, the gap between germline ends came to 17 bases. The CDR3 runs to 15 residues. CDR1 MDHEN and CDR2 SYDVKM come from the germline V gene.

The gene calls are TRBV19 and TRBJ1-2; no firm D call. There are 11 residues in the CDR3. V gave up 7 bases and J gave up 4 bases, with 7 bases separating them. CDR1 LNHDA and CDR2 SQIVND come from the germline V gene (reference sequence). The CDR3 DNA is TGTGCCAGTACAGAGGGCTATGGCTACACCTTC. Translating it yields CASTEGYGYTF.

The rearrangement joins TRBV27 to TRBJ2-3; TRBD2 aligns across 11 bases. Germline V CDR1 and CDR2: MNHEY, SMNVEV (reference sequence). V dropped 3 bases and J dropped 4; count of bases not matched to a gene: 12. The CDR3 covers 18 residues. The CDR3 nucleotides are TGTGCCAGCAGTTTTCAAGGTAGCGGGAGGGCCCGGGCAGATACGCAGTATTTT. This codes for CASSFQGSGRARADTQYF.

This clone has a single count. V and J are TRBV4-1 and TRBJ2-1; 11 bases line up with TRBD2. Germline CDR1 and CDR2: MGHRA and YSYEKL. V lost 4 bases and J lost 8; bases outside the gene matches: 7. This CDR3 comprises 15 residues. CDR3 in amino acids: CASSPHTSGGYEQFF. CDR3 sequence (DNA): TGCGCCAGCAGCCCCCACACTAGCGGGGGCTATGAGCAGTTCTTC.

There are a few counts of this clone. This sequence joins TRBV7-6 and TRBJ2-1; 13 bases align to TRBD2. CDR1 is SGHVS and CDR2 is FNYEAQ in the germline V gene. J lost 10 bases, V lost 2 bases, and 11 bases had no gene match. The CDR3 length is 17 residues. CDR3 in DNA: TGTGCCAGCAGCTTAAAGCCGCCGGGACTAGCGGGAAGGGAGCAGTTCTTC. Amino acid sequence: CASSLKPPGLAGREQFF.

The rearrangement joins TRBV5-6 to TRBJ1-1; D perhaps matches TRBD1 (5 bases). V lost 2 bases and J 4 bases, leaving 18 bases between the germline ends. This CDR3 region has 16 residues. Germline V lookup: CDR1 SGHDT, CDR2 YYEEEE. CDR3: CASSFPPGLGLTEAFF. The CDR3 DNA is TGTGCCAGCAGCTTTCCCCCGGGGCTGGGACTCACTGAAGCTTTCTTT.

The V gene is TRBV5-8, the J gene TRBJ2-1, with D uncertain. The V gene lost 0 bases and the J gene lost 7 bases, with 17 bases spanning the gap. Per the germline V gene, CDR1 is SGHTS and CDR2 is YDEGEE. This CDR3 contains 16 residues. In DNA, the CDR3 is TGTGCCAGCAGCTTGGCCCGGAGTAGTGATTTGAATGAGCAGTTCTTC. Encoded protein: CASSLARSSDLNEQFF.

The V gene is TRBV28, the J gene TRBJ2-1; 9 positions match TRBD1. Unmatched junction bases numbered 3, after V lost 2 bases and J lost 4 bases. Germline V gives CDR1 MDHEN, CDR2 SYDVKM. The CDR3 has 15 amino acids. CDR3 nucleotide sequence: TGTGCCAGCAGTTTAGGGACAGGGAAATACAATGAGCAGTTCTTC. It encodes CASSLGTGKYNEQFF.

This chain uses TRBV10-3 with TRBJ1-2, with 7 nucleotides matching TRBD1. With V trimmed by 6 bases and J by 4 bases, 8 bases remained unmatched. The germline V gene has CDR1 ENHRY and CDR2 SYGVKD. The CDR3 is made up of 14 amino acids. The CDR3 reads CAISVLDRAYGYTF. CDR3 coding DNA: TGTGCCATCAGCGTCCTAGACAGGGCCTATGGCTACACCTTC.

The CDR3 is CASSLGTGTGELFF. The CDR3, as DNA: TGTGCCAGCAGCTTAGGGACGGGAACCGGGGAGCTGTTTTTT. This chain uses TRBV7-2 with TRBJ2-2, with D maybe TRBD2 (5 bases). The CDR3 has 14 residues. Germline CDR1 SGHTA, CDR2 FQGNSA. Trimming cost V 1 base and J 5 bases, with 8 bases left between them.

V gene TRBV28 combines with J gene TRBJ2-7; possible D gene TRBD1, 6 bases. V lost 5 bases, J lost 2 bases, and 10 bases lay in between. Germline V CDR1 and CDR2: MDHEN, SYDVKM. The CDR3 runs 13 residues. The CDR3 DNA sequence: TGTGCCAGCAGTAGACAGGACACCTACGAGCAGTACTTC. It codes for CASSRQDTYEQYF.

This CDR3 reads CASSFEAGGSYEQYF. The CDR3 region has the DNA TGTGCCAGCAGTTTTGAAGCGGGGGGGTCCTACGAGCAGTACTTC. The chain has TRBV27 and TRBJ2-7; 10 nucleotides align to TRBD2. Trimming took 3 bases from V and 1 from J; bases not matched to a gene: 3. The CDR3 consists of 15 residues. From germline, CDR1 is MNHEY and CDR2 SMNVEV (reference sequence).

This chain connects TRBV19 to TRBJ1-5, with a weak D call TRBD1 (5 bases). V gave up 3 bases and J gave up 6 bases, with 9 bases separating them. CDR1 and CDR2 (germline): LNHDA, SQIVND (reference sequence). This CDR3 is built from 13 residues. CDR3 loop: CASSIWGGQPQHF. The CDR3 DNA follows: TGTGCCAGTAGTATTTGGGGCGGTCAGCCCCAGCATTTT.

The rearrangement links TRBV7-2 to TRBJ2-7; D gene ambiguous. The germline gives CDR1 SGHTA, CDR2 FQGNSA. The CDR3 spans 13 residues. Trimming pared 4 bases from V and 2 bases from J, leaving 9 bases between. This CDR3 reads CASSYAETYEQYF. The CDR3 DNA follows: TGTGCCAGCAGCTATGCAGAAACCTACGAGCAGTACTTC.

The V and J genes are TRBV6-1 and TRBJ1-2; D possibly corresponds to TRBD1 (5 bases). The V and J ends lost 1 base and 8 bases respectively, with 17 bases between them. The CDR3 is 15 amino acids. Germline V lookup: CDR1 MNHNS, CDR2 SASEGT. The CDR3 sequence: CASSEGSRGGWGYTF. In DNA form, the CDR3 reads TGTGCCAGCAGTGAAGGATCGCGGGGGGGTTGGGGCTACACCTTC.

This sequence joins TRBV6-5 and TRBJ1-4; tentatively, D is TRBD1 (6 bases). Between the trimmed V and J ends, which lost 2 bases and 10 bases, there was a span of 14 bases. This CDR3 is 14 amino acids long. Germline assignment: CDR1 MNHEY and CDR2 SVGAGI. CDR3 protein: CASSYGGAAGKLFF. The CDR3 DNA is TGTGCCAGCAGTTACGGGGGGGCCGCAGGAAAACTGTTTTTT.

V gene TRBV7-2 combines with J gene TRBJ2-7; 8 bases are a match to TRBD2. V was clipped by 5 bases and J by 6 bases; unmatched bases: 6. The germline V gene encodes CDR1 SGHTA and CDR2 FQGNSA. This CDR3 region has 13 residues. The CDR3 here is CASSLDLAGEQYF. The CDR3 nucleotides read TGTGCCAGCAGCCTAGACCTAGCGGGCGAGCAGTACTTC.